The next 4 T cell receptor beta chains were all read from a single sample in a study of T cells in Graves' hyperthyroidism and ophthalmopathy. Amplified TCR beta CDR3 regions derived from RNA transcripts. During a first-round RT-PCR of the TCR CDR3, the HTBI primer set was used. Via MiXCR, TCRdb re-called the multiplex PCR reads, giving one row per CDR3 protein. The sample carries 500,000 to 650,000 distinct CDR3 sequences, over 15% recorded once. Sequencing was carried out using blood. These receptors were taken from a woman under 30 with Graves' ophthalmopathy.

There are a few counts of this clonotype. This rearrangement joins TRBV10-3 to TRBJ2-1; D possibly corresponds to TRBD1 (6 bases). The CDR3 consists of 16 residues. Germline V gives CDR1 ENHRY, CDR2 SYGVKD. The V end lost 0 bases, the J end lost 7 bases, and 16 bases lay between the germline ends. CDR3 amino acids: CAISESWQGQTNEQFF. CDR3 DNA sequence: TGTGCCATCAGTGAGTCGTGGCAGGGACAAACGAATGAGCAGTTCTTC.

This clonotype was seen many times. The chain combines TRBV6-1 with TRBJ2-7; D perhaps matches TRBD2 (6 bases). The CDR3 sequence is 14 residues long. Germline values: CDR1 MNHNS, CDR2 SASEGT. The V end lost 1 base, the J end lost 2 bases, and 9 bases lay between the germline ends. CDR3 in DNA: TGTGCCAGCAGTGAAGTGGAGGGTGCCTACGAGCAGTACTTC. It specifies CASSEVEGAYEQYF.

In this sample, this clonotype turned up a few times. This sequence joins TRBV15 and TRBJ1-5; the D gene is possibly TRBD1 (5 bases). CDR3 length: 14 residues. Germline V gene lookup returns CDR1 LNHNV and CDR2 YYDKDF (reference sequence). The V end was cut by 5 bases, the J end by 9 bases, with 17 bases between. CDR3 nucleotide sequence: TGTGCCACCAGCCGTATGGAAGGGGAGATGCCCCAGCATTTT. This encodes CATSRMEGEMPQHF.

Notes on this clonotype: This is likely a read error, given that the CDR3 carries no conserved phenylalanine or tryptophan at its end. The chain links TRBV6-2 or TRBV6-3 to TRBJ1-2; D unresolved. Trimming took 8 bases from V and 2 from J, leaving 15 bases between them. The V gene's germline CDR1 is MNHEY and CDR2 SVGEGT. This CDR3 has 14 residues. The CDR3 is CASGSLGRNYGYTL. The CDR3 bases are TGTGCCAGCGGCTCCCTGGGTCGGAACTATGGCTACACCCTC.